The 21 T cell receptor beta chains listed next were all sequenced from one sample in a study of blood T cell repertoires in COVID-19. This table comes from immunoSEQ multiplex PCR, and its TCRdb copy is limited to in-frame clones, with some not included. The repertoire holds 200,000 or so clones, with approximately 90% as singletons. The source material was peripheral blood. Every receptor here comes from a man aged 55 to 70 with COVID-19, enrolled during active disease.

The V and J genes are TRBV10-3 and TRBJ1-2; TRBD1 matches at 8 bases. With 5 bases clipped from V and 0 bases from J, the junction kept 5 bases outside the gene matches. The CDR3 is 15 residues long. Germline-derived CDR1 and CDR2 are ENHRY and SYGVKD. This chain's CDR3 is CAISSGTGANYGYTF. DNA for the CDR3: TGTGCCATCAGTTCAGGGACAGGAGCTAACTATGGCTACACCTTC.

The rearrangement joins TRBV11-2 to TRBJ2-5; 12 bases are shared with TRBD2. The germline V gene has CDR1 SGHAT and CDR2 FQNNGV. V lost 6 bases, J lost 5 bases, and 13 bases stayed unmatched. This CDR3 is 17 amino acids long. The CDR3, as DNA: TGTGCCAGCAGTTGGACTAGCGGGGTCCCCCCCCGGGAGACCCAGTACTTC. Protein: CASSWTSGVPPRETQYF. Filled out from reference TRBV11-2 and TRBJ2-5, the complete variable domain reads EAGVAQSPRYKIIEKRQSVAFWCNPISGHATLYWYQQILGQGPKLLIQFQNNGVVDDSQLPKDRFSAERLKGVDSTLKIQPAKLEDSAVYLCASSWTSGVPPRETQYFGPGTRLLVL.

This rearrangement joins TRBV18 to TRBJ2-7; 7 nucleotides align to TRBD1. V lost 3 bases to trimming and J lost 0 bases; unmatched junction nucleotides: 5. The CDR3 spans 15 residues. Per the germline V gene, CDR1 is KGHSH and CDR2 is LQKENI. In DNA form, the CDR3 reads TGTGCCAGCTCACCCGGGACAGAGTTCTCCTACGAGCAGTACTTC. It codes for CASSPGTEFSYEQYF.

This chain links TRBV29-1 with TRBJ2-2; weak D call: TRBD1 (6 bases). V was pared by 6 bases and J by 1 base, with 9 bases between. Germline V gene lookup returns CDR1 SQVTM and CDR2 ANQGSEA. The CDR3 runs 13 residues. CDR3 amino acids: CSVGHLNTGELFF. CDR3 DNA sequence: TGCAGCGTGGGACATTTGAACACCGGGGAGCTGTTTTTT.

The chain combines TRBV27 with TRBJ2-2, with D perhaps matching TRBD1 (6 bases). There are 14 residues in the CDR3. CDR1 and CDR2 (germline): MNHEY, SMNVEV (reference sequence). V was clipped by 6 bases and J by 4 bases, with 12 bases between them. CDR3 in DNA: TGTGCCAGCAGGGGCCAGGGGCCCACCGGGGAGCTGTTTTTT. Its protein product is CASRGQGPTGELFF.

This chain connects TRBV7-9 to TRBJ2-7; D gene uncertain. V was trimmed by 4 bases and J by 3 bases, leaving 16 bases between them. There are 15 residues in the CDR3. In germline, CDR1 is SEHNR, CDR2 FQNEAQ (reference sequence). The CDR3 sequence is CASSSPFGDGYEQYF. The CDR3 DNA sequence: TGTGCCAGCAGCTCCCCCTTTGGAGATGGCTACGAGCAGTACTTC.

The V call is TRBV5-1, the J call TRBJ2-5; D might be TRBD1 (5 bases). Trimming pared 0 bases from V and 6 bases from J, leaving 18 bases between. The germline V gene has CDR1 SGHRS and CDR2 YFSETQ. The CDR3 is 16 amino acids. This CDR3 reads CASSLAQGSPGKTQYF. The DNA for the CDR3 is TGCGCCAGCAGCTTGGCCCAGGGCTCTCCTGGGAAGACCCAGTACTTC.

CDR3 sequence: CASSQDPGAANYEQYF. DNA of the CDR3: TGCGCCAGCAGCCAAGATCCTGGGGCGGCGAACTACGAGCAGTACTTC. The chain employs TRBV4-3 and TRBJ2-7, with D tentatively TRBD1 (5 bases). V was shortened by 0 bases and J by 3 bases, with 15 bases between the two germline ends. CDR1 and CDR2 from the germline V gene are LGHNA and YSLEER. CDR3 length: 16 residues.

This chain links TRBV25-1 with TRBJ1-1; no clear D. The length of the CDR3 is 14 residues. V was cut by 3 bases and J by 1 base, with 9 bases left in between. Germline V gene lookup returns CDR1 MGHDK and CDR2 SYGVNS. The CDR3 DNA sequence: TGTGCCAGCAGTGATTACTCAGGGAACACTGAAGCTTTCTTT. This translates into CASSDYSGNTEAFF.

The V gene is TRBV29-1, the J gene TRBJ1-2; 9 nucleotides agree with TRBD1. V dropped 7 bases and J dropped 2; count of bases not matched to a gene: 5. In germline, CDR1 is SQVTM, CDR2 ANQGSEA. The length of the CDR3 is 13 residues. The CDR3, as DNA: TGCAGCGACACTGGACAGGGGAACTATGGCTACACCTTC. It encodes CSDTGQGNYGYTF.

V is TRBV24-1 and J is TRBJ2-7, with 10 nucleotides matching TRBD2. J was trimmed by 0 bases and V by 8 bases; bases with no gene match: 18. In germline, CDR1 is KGHDR, CDR2 SFDVKD. There are 19 residues in the CDR3. CDR3 protein: CATIFSPGLAFRLSYEQYF. For the CDR3, the DNA is TGTGCCACCATTTTTTCTCCGGGACTAGCGTTCAGGCTCTCCTACGAGCAGTACTTC.

V usage is TRBV20-1 and J usage is TRBJ1-3; D gene uncertain. Germline lookup yields CDR1 DFQATT and CDR2 SNEGSKA (reference sequence). This CDR3 spans 13 amino acids. V lost 3 bases to trimming and J lost 0 bases, with 6 bases between them. CDR3 protein: CSASRSSGNTIYF. The CDR3, as DNA: TGCAGTGCTAGTAGGAGCTCTGGAAACACCATATATTTT.

The chain uses TRBV27 and TRBJ1-6, with D unclear. V lost 5 bases, J lost 7 bases, and 9 bases lay in between. The germline V gene has CDR1 MNHEY and CDR2 SMNVEV (reference sequence). CDR3 size: 13 residues. This CDR3 is CASSRGSNSPLHF. The CDR3 DNA sequence: TGTGCCAGCAGTAGAGGTTCGAATTCACCCCTCCACTTT.

In the case of this clone: Given the absence of the conserved phenylalanine or tryptophan at the CDR3 end, a read error is likely. The DNA is left out, because the CDR3 cannot be placed on it with certainty; the CDR3 is given as TCRdb lists it. This chain uses TRBV18 with TRBJ1-1; the listed D gene, TRBD1, was not tested against the DNA. Including both end residues, the CDR3 is 13 amino acids long. CDR1 and CDR2 from the germline V gene are KGHSH and LQKENI. CDR3 loop: CASSLGQAETFQV.

The chain joins TRBV6-4 to TRBJ1-6; D gene uncertain. CDR3 length: 15 amino acids. Looked up from germline, CDR1 is MRHNA and CDR2 is SNTAGT. V was shortened by 7 bases and J by 8 bases, with 18 bases between the two germline ends. The CDR3 DNA reads TGTGCCAGCACCCAGGACGCGGGTCGTTATTCACCCCTCCACTTT. It translates to CASTQDAGRYSPLHF.

The rearrangement links TRBV7-2 to TRBJ1-4, with TRBD1 matching over 11 bases. The CDR3 spans 16 residues. V lost 3 bases to trimming and J lost 4 bases; unmatched junction nucleotides: 4. CDR1 and CDR2 from the germline V gene are SGHTA and FQGNSA. The CDR3 spells CASSFGQGAFNEKLFF. The CDR3 DNA reads as TGTGCCAGCAGCTTCGGACAGGGGGCCTTTAATGAAAAACTGTTTTTT.

This chain joins TRBV3-1 (or the pseudogene TRBV3-2) and TRBJ2-1; the D gene is possibly TRBD1 (5 bases). The V and J ends lost 3 bases and 5 bases respectively, with 8 bases between them. Germline V gene data show CDR1 as LGHDT and CDR2 as YNNKEL (reference sequence). This CDR3 is built from 13 residues. CDR3 nucleotides: TGTGCCAGCAGCCAGTTCAGGGACAATGAGCAGTTCTTC. Translating it yields CASSQFRDNEQFF.

This chain links TRBV3-1 (or the pseudogene TRBV3-2) with TRBJ2-5, with D unclear. Germline CDR1 and CDR2: LGHDT and YNNKEL (reference sequence). This CDR3 spans 15 amino acids. V lost 0 bases and J lost 1, with 9 bases in between. The CDR3 is CASSQDGLLQETQYF. CDR3 sequence (DNA): TGTGCCAGCAGCCAAGATGGGCTTCTCCAAGAGACCCAGTACTTC.

A remark on this clone: This sample includes further DNA sequences coding for the same CDR3. The genes are TRBV6-6 and TRBJ1-1, with TRBD1 matching 9 bases. This CDR3 is 15 amino acids long. Germline values: CDR1 MNHNY, CDR2 SVGAGI (reference sequence). The V segment lost 0 bases and the J segment 2 bases; nucleotides outside the gene matches: 1. The CDR3 DNA reads as TGTGCCAGCAGTTACTCGGGACAGGGAAACACTGAAGCTTTCTTT. This codes for CASSYSGQGNTEAFF.

The chain uses TRBV5-1 and TRBJ1-2; TRBD1 aligns across 9 bases. Germline V gene lookup returns CDR1 SGHRS and CDR2 YFSETQ. The CDR3 length is 14 residues. Trimming took 3 bases from V and 5 from J; bases not matched to a gene: 5. DNA of the CDR3: TGCGCCAGCAGCTCCGACAGGGGGATGTATGGCTACACCTTC. This codes for CASSSDRGMYGYTF. The entire variable domain, with the rest obtained from reference TRBV5-1 and TRBJ1-2, is as follows: KAGVTQTPRYLIKTRGQQVTLSCSPISGHRSVSWYQQTPGQGLQFLFEYFSETQRNKGNFPGRFSGRQFSNSRSEMNVSTLELGDSALYLCASSSDRGMYGYTFGSGTRLTVV.

This chain joins TRBV7-6 and TRBJ2-7; D uncertain. The CDR3 is made up of 13 amino acids. Germline CDR1 reads SGHVS; CDR2 reads FNYEAQ. Between the trimmed V and J ends, which lost 0 bases and 2 bases, there was a span of 5 bases. The CDR3 sequence is CASSLAQTYEQYF. CDR3 nucleotides: TGTGCCAGCAGCTTAGCCCAAACCTACGAGCAGTACTTC.